Reported below is one TCR beta chain. The sample holds a few counts of this clonotype. The specificity of this receptor is unknown. Per-base quality was not reported, and no clone a single base away is much larger than it. The sample belongs to a study of early T cells in non-severe SARS-CoV-2 infection (TCRdb year 2021). About the investigation overall: TCR sequencing used bulk RNA from unsorted whole blood, so alpha and beta chains could not be paired. The paper as a whole reports these results and caveats: VDJdb matching was skewed toward anti-spike CD8 responses and likely underestimated virus-specific expansions by missing private and CD4 specificities.

A case-control design nested within a healthcare worker cohort in London, UK, was used, with weekly nasopharyngeal swab PCR tests and blood sampling performed. Healthcare workers were recruited between 23 and 31 March 2020, during the week of the UK lockdown, and were followed weekly for up to roughly 15 weeks. The CDR3 measures 14 amino acids from cysteine to phenylalanine. The retained sequence is limited to the CDR3, 42 bases, with the frame set at the first base. V loses 3 bases at its end and J loses 6 bases; junction bases beyond the gene matches: 4. CDR1 and CDR2, per the germline V gene, are SGHVS and FNYEAQ. Receptor amplification or capture employed 5' RACE. This sample was sequenced with a NextSeq 500. The TCR library protocol attached unique molecular identifiers to individual cDNA molecules to correct for sequencing error and PCR bias. TCR alpha and beta chains were both sequenced, and the abundances of alpha and beta sequences in each sample were closely correlated with each other. Per the original workflow: Decombinator V4 was used to perform V gene, J gene and CDR3 annotation of TCR sequences. Expanded TCRs were defined as changing significantly between any two time points under a Poisson model with p below 0.0001. TCR abundances were normalised to the total number of TCRs sequenced in each sample and reported as counts per million. TRAV1-2 paired with TRAJ12, TRAJ20 or TRAJ33 defined MAIT TCRs, while TRAV10 paired with TRAJ18 defined iNKT TCRs. A search of VDJdb, accessed on 1 November 2021, was run for TCRs annotated to CMV, EBV and SARS-CoV-2, with TCRs annotated for multiple antigens excluded. TCRdb cleaned the public reads at Q25 with fastp, built clones with MiXCR and kept in-frame beta chains. Rows are unified per CDR3 protein, each entry keeping the most common DNA and genes. These V and J calls rely on TCRdb rather than the paper's analysis. This sample is represented by tens of thousands of distinct CDR3 sequences; roughly an eighth of them were singletons. The top ten clones comprise approximately 9.4% of the sample.

Sequences were derived from whole blood, sampled at baseline. This sequence uses TRBV7-6 and TRBJ2-3, and 9 bases in between align with TRBD1. This TCR came from an adult who was a healthcare worker with PCR-confirmed SARS-CoV-2 infection or an uninfected control (not recorded which). For the CDR3, the sequence is CASSFGQGPDTQYF. The nucleotide sequence reads TGTGCCAGCAGCTTCGGACAGGGGCCCGATACGCAGTATTTT.